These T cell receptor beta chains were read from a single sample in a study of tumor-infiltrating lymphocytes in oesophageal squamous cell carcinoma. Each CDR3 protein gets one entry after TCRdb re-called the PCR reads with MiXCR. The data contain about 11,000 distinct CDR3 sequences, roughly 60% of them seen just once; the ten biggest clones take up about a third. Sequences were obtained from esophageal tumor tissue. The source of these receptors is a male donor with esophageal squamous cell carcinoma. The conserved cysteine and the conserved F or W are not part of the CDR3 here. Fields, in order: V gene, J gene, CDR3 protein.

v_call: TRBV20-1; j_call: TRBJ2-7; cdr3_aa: SASGSGSYEQY
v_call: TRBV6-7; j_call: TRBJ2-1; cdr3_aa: ASSYFPGQEYNEQF
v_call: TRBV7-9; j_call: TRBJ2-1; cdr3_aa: ASSLAGLHYEQF
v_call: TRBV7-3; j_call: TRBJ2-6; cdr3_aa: ASSSGQGRSGANVLT
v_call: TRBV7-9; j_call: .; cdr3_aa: ASSPYTILGGYT
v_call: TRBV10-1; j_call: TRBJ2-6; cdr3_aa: ASSESRDTPISGANVLT
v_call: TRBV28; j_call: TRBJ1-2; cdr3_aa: ATGRDYGYT
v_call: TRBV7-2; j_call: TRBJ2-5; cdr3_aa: ASSFFGEETQY
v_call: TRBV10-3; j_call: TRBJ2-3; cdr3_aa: AISESGASTDTQY
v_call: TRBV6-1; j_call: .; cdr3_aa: ASIESGGAGRRSYEQY
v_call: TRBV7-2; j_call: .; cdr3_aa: ASSLMIAVIGELF
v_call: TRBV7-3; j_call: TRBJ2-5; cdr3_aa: ASSLIAGGGGTQY
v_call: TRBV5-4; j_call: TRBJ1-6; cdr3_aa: ASSRGESPLH
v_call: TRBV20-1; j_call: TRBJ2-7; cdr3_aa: SAQGQKAYEQY
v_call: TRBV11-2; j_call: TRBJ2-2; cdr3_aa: ASSFRSAAGELF
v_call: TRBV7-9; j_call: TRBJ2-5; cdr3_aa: ASSLEVGLRPQETQY
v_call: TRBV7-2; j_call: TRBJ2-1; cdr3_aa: ASSFGLAGGGEQF
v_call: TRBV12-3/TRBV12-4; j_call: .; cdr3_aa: ASSFRNSYEQY
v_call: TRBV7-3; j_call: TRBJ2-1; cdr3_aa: ASGSGGSANEQF
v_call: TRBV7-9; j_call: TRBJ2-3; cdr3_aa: ASSLGTGVDTQY
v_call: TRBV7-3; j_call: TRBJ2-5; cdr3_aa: ASSEGGLAKTQY
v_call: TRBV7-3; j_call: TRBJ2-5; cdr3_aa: ASSLTERGETQY
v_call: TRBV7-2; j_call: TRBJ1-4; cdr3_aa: ASSKTGGEKLF
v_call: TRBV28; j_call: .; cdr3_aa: ASRGQGIPNNEQF
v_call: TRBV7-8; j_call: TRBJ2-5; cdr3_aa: ASSRTGAGETQY
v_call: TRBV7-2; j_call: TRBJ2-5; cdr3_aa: ASRIAGGGETQY
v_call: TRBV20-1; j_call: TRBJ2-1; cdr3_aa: SAINPGLAGYIEQF
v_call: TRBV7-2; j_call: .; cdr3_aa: ASSLNTGAGETQY
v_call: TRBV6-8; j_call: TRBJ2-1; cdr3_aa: ASSYRTSGMGNEQF
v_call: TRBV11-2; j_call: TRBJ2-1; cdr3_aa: ASSPTSGRGNEQF
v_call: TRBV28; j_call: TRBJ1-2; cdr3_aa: ASSSSPHYGYT
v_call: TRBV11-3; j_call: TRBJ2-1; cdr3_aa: ASSLTSGQGNEQF
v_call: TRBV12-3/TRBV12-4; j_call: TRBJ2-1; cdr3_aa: ASTTDSPQQF
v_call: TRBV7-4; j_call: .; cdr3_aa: ASRPAAGPTRNEQF
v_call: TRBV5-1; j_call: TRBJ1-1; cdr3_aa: ASSLDGQGANTEAF
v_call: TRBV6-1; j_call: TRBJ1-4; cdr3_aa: ATPRDLNEKLF
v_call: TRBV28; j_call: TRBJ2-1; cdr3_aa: ASSPGGFTYNEQF
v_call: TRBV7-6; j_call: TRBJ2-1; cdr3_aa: ASSWGGGANNEQF
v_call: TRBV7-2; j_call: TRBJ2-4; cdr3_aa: ASSSSGLAGDLRY
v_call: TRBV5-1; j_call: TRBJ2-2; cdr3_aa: ASSKGVSTGELF
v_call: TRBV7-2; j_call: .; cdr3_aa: ASSPDRGRSYEQY
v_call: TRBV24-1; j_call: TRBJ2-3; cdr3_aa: ATSDWTGNTDTQY
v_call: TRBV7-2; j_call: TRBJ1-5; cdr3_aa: ASSLGGTGSQPQH
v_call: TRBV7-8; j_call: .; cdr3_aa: ASSLLGTSVWYEQY
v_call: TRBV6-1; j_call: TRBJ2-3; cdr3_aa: ASSPQLGGAKRDTQY
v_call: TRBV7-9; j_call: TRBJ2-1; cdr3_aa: ASTGGDSYEQF
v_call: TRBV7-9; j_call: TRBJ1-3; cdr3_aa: ASTRDRSGNTIY
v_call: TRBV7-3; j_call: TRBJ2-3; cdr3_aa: ASSFAPNSPLH